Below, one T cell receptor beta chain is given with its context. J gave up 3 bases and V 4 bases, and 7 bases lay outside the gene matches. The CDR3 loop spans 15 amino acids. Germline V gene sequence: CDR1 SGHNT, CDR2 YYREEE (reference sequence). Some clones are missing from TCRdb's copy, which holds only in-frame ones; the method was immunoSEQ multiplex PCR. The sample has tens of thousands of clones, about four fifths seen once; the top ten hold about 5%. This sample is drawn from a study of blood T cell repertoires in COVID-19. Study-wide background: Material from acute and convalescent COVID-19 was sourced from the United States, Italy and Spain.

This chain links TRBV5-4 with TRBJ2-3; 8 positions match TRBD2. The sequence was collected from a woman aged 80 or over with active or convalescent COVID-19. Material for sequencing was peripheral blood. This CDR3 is CASSQTGTRTDTQYF. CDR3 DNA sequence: TGTGCCAGCAGCCAAACCGGGACTAGAACAGATACGCAGTATTTT. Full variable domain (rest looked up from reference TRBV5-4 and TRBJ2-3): ETGVTQSPTHLIKTRGQQVTLRCSSQSGHNTVSWYQQALGQGPQFIFQYYREEENGRGNFPPRFSGLQFPNYSSELNVNALELDDSALYLCASSQTGTRTDTQYFGPGTRLTVL.